Given below is one T cell receptor beta chain in context. V dropped 5 bases and J dropped 0; count of bases not matched to a gene: 2. The CDR3 is 15 residues long. Germline loops: CDR1 SGHNT, CDR2 YYREEE (reference sequence). Clones were read by immunoSEQ multiplex PCR, and TCRdb kept only the in-frame ones, dropping some. Of some 220,000 clones in the sample, about 83% were seen once. The data originate from a study of blood T cell repertoires in COVID-19. This TCR derives from a man over 45 with acute or convalescent COVID-19. Sequences were obtained from peripheral blood. The chain couples TRBV5-4 to TRBJ2-2; 9 bases map to TRBD2. Written as DNA, the CDR3 is TGTGCCAGCAGGCGCGGGGGGGCGAACACCGGGGAGCTGTTTTTT. Protein product: CASRRGGANTGELFF.